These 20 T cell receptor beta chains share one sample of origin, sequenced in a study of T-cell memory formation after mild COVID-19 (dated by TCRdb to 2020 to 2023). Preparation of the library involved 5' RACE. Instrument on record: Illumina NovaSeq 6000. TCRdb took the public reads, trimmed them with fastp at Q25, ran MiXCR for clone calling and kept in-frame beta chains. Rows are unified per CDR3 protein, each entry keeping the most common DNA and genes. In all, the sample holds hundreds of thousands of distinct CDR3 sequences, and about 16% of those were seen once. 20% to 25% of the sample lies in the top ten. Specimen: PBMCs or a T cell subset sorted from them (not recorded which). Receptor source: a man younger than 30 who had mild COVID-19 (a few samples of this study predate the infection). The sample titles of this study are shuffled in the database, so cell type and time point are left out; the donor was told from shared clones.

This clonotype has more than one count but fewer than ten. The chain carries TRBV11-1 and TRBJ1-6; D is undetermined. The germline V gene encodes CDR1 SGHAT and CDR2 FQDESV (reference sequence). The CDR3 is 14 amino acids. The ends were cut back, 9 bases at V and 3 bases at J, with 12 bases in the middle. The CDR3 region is CASRYSIYNSPLHF. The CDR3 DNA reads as TGTGCCAGTAGATACAGCATCTATAATTCACCCCTCCACTTT.

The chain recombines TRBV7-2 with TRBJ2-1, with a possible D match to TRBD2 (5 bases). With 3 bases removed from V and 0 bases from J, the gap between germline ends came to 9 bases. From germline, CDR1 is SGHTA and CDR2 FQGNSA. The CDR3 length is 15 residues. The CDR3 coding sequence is TGTGCCAGCAGCTTTGCACTAGACTCCTACAATGAGCAGTTCTTC. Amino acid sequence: CASSFALDSYNEQFF.

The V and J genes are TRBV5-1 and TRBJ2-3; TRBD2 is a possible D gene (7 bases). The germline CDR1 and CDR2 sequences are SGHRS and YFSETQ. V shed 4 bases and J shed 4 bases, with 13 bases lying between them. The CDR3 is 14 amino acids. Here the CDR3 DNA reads TGCGCCAGCAGCGCGGGGGCTGCATCAGATACGCAGTATTTT. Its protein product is CASSAGAASDTQYF.

For the CDR3, the DNA is TGCGCCAGCAGCTCGGGACTAGCGGGGGGCTCCTACAATGAGCAGTTCTTC. Protein: CASSSGLAGGSYNEQFF. The J gene is TRBJ2-1, the V gene TRBV5-1, with 15 bases aligning to TRBD2. Per germline, CDR1 SGHRS and CDR2 YFSETQ. V was pared by 3 bases and J by 0 bases, with 1 base of the junction left unmatched. The CDR3 runs to 17 residues.

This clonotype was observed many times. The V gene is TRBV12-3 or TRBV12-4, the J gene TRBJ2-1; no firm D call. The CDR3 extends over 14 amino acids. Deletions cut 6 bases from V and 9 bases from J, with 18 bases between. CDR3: CASSLGPAASEQFF. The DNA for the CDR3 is TGTGCCAGCAGCCTTGGCCCCGCGGCCAGTGAGCAGTTCTTC.

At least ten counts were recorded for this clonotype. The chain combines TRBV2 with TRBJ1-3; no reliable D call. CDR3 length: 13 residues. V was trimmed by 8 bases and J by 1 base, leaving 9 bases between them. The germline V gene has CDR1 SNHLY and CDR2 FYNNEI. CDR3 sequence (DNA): TGTGCCAGCCTTAGGGATTCTGGAAACACCATATATTTT. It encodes CASLRDSGNTIYF.

In DNA form, the CDR3 reads TGTGCCAGCAGCTTAGCTCTAGCGGGGGGTAATGAGCAGTTCTTC. This encodes CASSLALAGGNEQFF. J is TRBJ2-1 and V is TRBV11-2, with 11 bases aligning to TRBD2. CDR1 and CDR2 from the germline V gene are SGHAT and FQNNGV. V gave up 1 base and J gave up 7 bases; unmatched junction bases: 3. The CDR3 runs to 15 residues.

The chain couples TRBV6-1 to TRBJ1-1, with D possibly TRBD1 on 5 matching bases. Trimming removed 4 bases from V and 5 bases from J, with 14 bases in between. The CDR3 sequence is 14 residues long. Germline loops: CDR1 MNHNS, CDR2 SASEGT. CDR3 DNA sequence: TGTGCCAGCAGTGTCTCTATTGGGGCAACTGAAGCTTTCTTT. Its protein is CASSVSIGATEAFF.

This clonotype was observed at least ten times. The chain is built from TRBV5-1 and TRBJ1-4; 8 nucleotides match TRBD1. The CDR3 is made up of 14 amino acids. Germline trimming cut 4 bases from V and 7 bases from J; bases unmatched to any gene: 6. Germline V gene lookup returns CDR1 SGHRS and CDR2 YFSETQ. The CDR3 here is CASSRTGGSEKLFF. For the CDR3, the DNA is TGCGCCAGCAGCCGAACAGGGGGTAGTGAAAAACTGTTTTTT.

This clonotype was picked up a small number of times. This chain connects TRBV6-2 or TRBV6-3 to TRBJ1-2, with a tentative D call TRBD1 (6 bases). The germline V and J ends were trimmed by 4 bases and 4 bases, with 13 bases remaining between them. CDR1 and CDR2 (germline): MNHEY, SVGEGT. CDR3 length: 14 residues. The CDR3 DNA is TGTGCCAGCAGTTCGACAGGTCGTGGCTATGGCTACACCTTC. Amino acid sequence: CASSSTGRGYGYTF.

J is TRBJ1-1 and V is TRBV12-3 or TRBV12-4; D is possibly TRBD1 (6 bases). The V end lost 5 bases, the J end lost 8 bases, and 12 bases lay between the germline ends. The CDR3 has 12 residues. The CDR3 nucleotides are TGTGCCAGCAGTAAGGGCACAGGGGAAGCTTTCTTT. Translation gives CASSKGTGEAFF.

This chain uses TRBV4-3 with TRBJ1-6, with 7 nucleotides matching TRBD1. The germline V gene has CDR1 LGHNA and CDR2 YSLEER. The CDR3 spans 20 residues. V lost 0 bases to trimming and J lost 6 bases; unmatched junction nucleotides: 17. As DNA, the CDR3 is TGCGCCAGCAGCCAAGAGCCGAAGACCCTCATGACAGGGACTAATTCACCCCTCCACTTT. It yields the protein CASSQEPKTLMTGTNSPLHF.

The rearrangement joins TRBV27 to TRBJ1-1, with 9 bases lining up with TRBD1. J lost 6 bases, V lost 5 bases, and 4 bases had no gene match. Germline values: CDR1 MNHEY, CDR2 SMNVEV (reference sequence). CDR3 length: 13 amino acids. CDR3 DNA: TGTGCCAGCAGTAGGGACAGGGTATCTGAAGCTTTCTTT. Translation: CASSRDRVSEAFF.

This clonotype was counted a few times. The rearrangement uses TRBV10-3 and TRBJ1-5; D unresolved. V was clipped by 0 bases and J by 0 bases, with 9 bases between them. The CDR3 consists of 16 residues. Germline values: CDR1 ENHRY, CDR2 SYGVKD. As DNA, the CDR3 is TGTGCCATCAGTGAGTCGAGTGTCTATAGCAATCAGCCCCAGCATTTT. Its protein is CAISESSVYSNQPQHF.

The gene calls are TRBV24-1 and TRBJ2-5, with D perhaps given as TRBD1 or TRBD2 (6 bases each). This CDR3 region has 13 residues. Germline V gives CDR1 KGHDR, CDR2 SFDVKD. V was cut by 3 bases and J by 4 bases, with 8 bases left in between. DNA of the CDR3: TGTGCCACCAGTGATGAGGGGGGAGAGACCCAGTACTTC. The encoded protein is CATSDEGGETQYF.

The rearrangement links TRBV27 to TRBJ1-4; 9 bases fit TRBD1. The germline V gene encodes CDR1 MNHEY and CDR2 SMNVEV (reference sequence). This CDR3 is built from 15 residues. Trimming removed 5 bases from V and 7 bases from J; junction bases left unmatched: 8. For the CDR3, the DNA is TGTGCCAGCAGTCCTCAAACAGGGGGCACTGAAAAACTGTTTTTT. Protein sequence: CASSPQTGGTEKLFF. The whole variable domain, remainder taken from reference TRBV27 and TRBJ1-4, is EAQVTQNPRYLITVTGKKLTVTCSQNMNHEYMSWYRQDPGLGLRQIYYSMNVEVTDKGDVPEGYKVSRKEKRNFPLILESPSPNQTSLYFCASSPQTGGTEKLFFGSGTQLSVL.

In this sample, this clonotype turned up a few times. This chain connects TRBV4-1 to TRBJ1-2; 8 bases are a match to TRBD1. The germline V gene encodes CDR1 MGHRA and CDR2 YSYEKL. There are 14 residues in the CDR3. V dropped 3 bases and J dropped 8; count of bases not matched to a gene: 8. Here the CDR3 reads CASSHPDRVGGYTF. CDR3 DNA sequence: TGCGCCAGCAGCCACCCGGACAGGGTGGGCGGCTACACCTTC.

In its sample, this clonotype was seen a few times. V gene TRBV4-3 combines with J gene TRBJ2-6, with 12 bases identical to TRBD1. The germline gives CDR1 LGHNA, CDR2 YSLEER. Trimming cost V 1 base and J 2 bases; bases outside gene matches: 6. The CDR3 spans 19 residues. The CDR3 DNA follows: TGCGCCAGCAGCCAAGCAAGGGGACAGGGGGCCGCTGGGGCCAACGTCCTGACTTTC. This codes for CASSQARGQGAAGANVLTF.

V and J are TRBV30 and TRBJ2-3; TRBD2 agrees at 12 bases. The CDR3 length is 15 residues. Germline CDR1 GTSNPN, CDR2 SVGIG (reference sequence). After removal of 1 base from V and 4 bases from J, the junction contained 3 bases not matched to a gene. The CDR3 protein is CAWSARLAGADTQYF. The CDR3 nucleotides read TGTGCCTGGAGTGCTCGACTAGCGGGGGCAGATACGCAGTATTTT.

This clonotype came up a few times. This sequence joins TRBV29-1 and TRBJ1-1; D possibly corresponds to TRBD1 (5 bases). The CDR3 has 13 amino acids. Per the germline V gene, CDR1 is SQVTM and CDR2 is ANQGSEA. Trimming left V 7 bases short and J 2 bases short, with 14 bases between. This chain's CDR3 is CSAQWQGNTEAFF. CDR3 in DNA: TGCAGCGCCCAGTGGCAGGGAAACACTGAAGCTTTCTTT.